The next 10 T cell receptor beta chains were all read from a single sample in a study of T cells after posttransplantation cyclophosphamide. Profiled with immunoSEQ multiplex PCR; TCRdb holds only in-frame clones, not every one. The sample includes 47,000 or so clones, 85% to 95% of them seen just once. The source material was PBMCs. Receptor source: a woman between 50 and 59 years old in good health and a related stem cell transplant donor.

This clone is a singleton in its sample. V and J are TRBV19 and TRBJ1-2; TRBD1 is a possible D gene (6 bases). Germline CDR1 and CDR2: LNHDA and SQIVND (reference sequence). The V end was cut by 7 bases, the J end by 2 bases, with 20 bases between. The CDR3 has 16 amino acids. CDR3: CASTQGTGIINYGYTF. For the CDR3, the DNA is TGTGCCAGTACCCAGGGAACAGGGATCATCAACTATGGCTACACCTTC.

The chain recombines TRBV15 with TRBJ2-1; D might be TRBD1 (6 bases). V dropped 6 bases and J dropped 0 bases, with 12 bases sitting between them. The CDR3 is made up of 15 amino acids. Germline loops: CDR1 LNHNV, CDR2 YYDKDF (reference sequence). The CDR3 DNA follows: TGTGCCACCAGTCGAGGGGGATCCTCCTACAATGAGCAGTTCTTC. It yields the protein CATSRGGSSYNEQFF.

The chain combines TRBV6-1 with TRBJ2-2; D call uncertain. The V end was cut by 2 bases, the J end by 4 bases, with 5 bases between. This CDR3 is built from 13 residues. The germline gives CDR1 MNHNS, CDR2 SASEGT. CDR3: CASSEILTGELFF. Here the CDR3 DNA reads TGTGCCAGCAGTGAAATCCTCACCGGGGAGCTGTTTTTT.

This chain links TRBV5-1 with TRBJ2-7, with a possible D match to TRBD2 (5 bases). The CDR3 has 13 amino acids. CDR1 is SGHRS, CDR2 YFSETQ, per germline. V lost 0 bases and J 4 bases, leaving 8 bases between the germline ends. The CDR3 reads CASSLAERYEQYF. The DNA for the CDR3 is TGCGCCAGCAGCTTGGCCGAGCGGTACGAGCAGTACTTC.

V and J are TRBV6-1 and TRBJ2-7; possible D gene TRBD2, 5 bases. V lost 4 bases to trimming and J lost 0 bases, with 13 bases between them. The CDR3 totals 15 residues. Germline CDR1 and CDR2: MNHNS and SASEGT. The DNA for the CDR3 is TGTGCCAGCAGTGGCGCATGGACTCTCTCCTACGAGCAGTACTTC. Translated, it gives CASSGAWTLSYEQYF.

This rearrangement joins TRBV5-6 to TRBJ2-7, with 8 nucleotides matching TRBD1. V was clipped by 0 bases and J by 5 bases; unmatched bases: 7. There are 15 residues in the CDR3. The V gene's germline CDR1 is SGHDT and CDR2 YYEEEE. CDR3: CASSLGTGKPHEQYF. The CDR3 DNA reads TGTGCCAGCAGCTTGGGGACAGGGAAACCCCACGAGCAGTACTTC.

In DNA, the CDR3 is TGTGCCAGCGGTGGACAGGGGGCGTCTGCCTATGGCTACACCTTC. Encoded protein: CASGGQGASAYGYTF. V and J are TRBV6-5 and TRBJ1-2, with TRBD1 matching over 11 bases. The trim removed 8 bases at V and 4 bases at J, leaving 9 bases unmatched. This CDR3 has 15 residues. Germline CDR1 is MNHEY and CDR2 is SVGAGI.

The chain links TRBV19 to TRBJ2-1; D gene unclear. The ends were cut back, 3 bases at V and 3 bases at J, with 12 bases in the middle. Germline values: CDR1 LNHDA, CDR2 SQIVND (reference sequence). There are 15 residues in the CDR3. This chain's CDR3 is CASSISQLGYNEQFF. The DNA for the CDR3 is TGTGCCAGTAGTATTAGCCAGCTAGGCTACAATGAGCAGTTCTTC.

In its sample, this clone was seen once. This chain connects TRBV10-3 to TRBJ2-7; D possibly corresponds to TRBD1 (6 bases). Trimming shortened V by 2 bases and J by 3 bases, and 11 bases separated the two germline ends. The CDR3 contains 14 residues. Germline CDR1 and CDR2: ENHRY and SYGVKD. The CDR3 sequence is CAISEGGQNYEQYF. The CDR3 DNA sequence: TGTGCCATCAGTGAGGGTGGACAGAACTACGAGCAGTACTTC.

V and J are TRBV5-1 and TRBJ2-7; 7 bases fit TRBD1. After removal of 4 bases from V and 0 bases from J, the junction contained 4 bases not matched to a gene. Germline values: CDR1 SGHRS, CDR2 YFSETQ. This CDR3 region has 14 residues. For the CDR3, the DNA is TGCGCCAGCAGCCCGCGACAGGGCTCCTACGAGCAGTACTTC. Protein product: CASSPRQGSYEQYF. Full variable domain (missing parts from reference TRBV5-1 and TRBJ2-7): KAGVTQTPRYLIKTRGQQVTLSCSPISGHRSVSWYQQTPGQGLQFLFEYFSETQRNKGNFPGRFSGRQFSNSRSEMNVSTLELGDSALYLCASSPRQGSYEQYFGPGTRLTVT.